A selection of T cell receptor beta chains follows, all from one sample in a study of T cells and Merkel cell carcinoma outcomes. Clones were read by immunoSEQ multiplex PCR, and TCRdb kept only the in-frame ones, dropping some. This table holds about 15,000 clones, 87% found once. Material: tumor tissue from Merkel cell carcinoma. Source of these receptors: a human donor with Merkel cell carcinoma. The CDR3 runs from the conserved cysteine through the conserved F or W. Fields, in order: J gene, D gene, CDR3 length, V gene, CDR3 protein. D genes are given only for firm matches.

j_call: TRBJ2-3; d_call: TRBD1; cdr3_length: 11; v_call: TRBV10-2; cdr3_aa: CAGGTGHTQYF
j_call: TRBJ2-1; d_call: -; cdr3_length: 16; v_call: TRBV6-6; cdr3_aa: CASSYSWQVDLDEQFF
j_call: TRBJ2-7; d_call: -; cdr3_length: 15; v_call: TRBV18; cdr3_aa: CASSDLTGPKTEQYF
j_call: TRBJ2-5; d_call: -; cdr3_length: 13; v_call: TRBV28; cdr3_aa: CASSLMTRETQYF
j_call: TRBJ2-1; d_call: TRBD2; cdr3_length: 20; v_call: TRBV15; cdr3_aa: CATSSSGLAGLFSSYNEQFF
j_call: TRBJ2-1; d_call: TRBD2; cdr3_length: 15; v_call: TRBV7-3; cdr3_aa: CASSLKSGRADEQFF
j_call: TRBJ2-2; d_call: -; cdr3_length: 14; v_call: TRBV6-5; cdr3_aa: CASSYDSGTGELFF
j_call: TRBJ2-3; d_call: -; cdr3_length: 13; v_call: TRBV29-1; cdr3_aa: CSVVPGAVDTQYF
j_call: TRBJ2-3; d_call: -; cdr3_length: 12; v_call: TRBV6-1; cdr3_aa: CASRTVTDTQYF
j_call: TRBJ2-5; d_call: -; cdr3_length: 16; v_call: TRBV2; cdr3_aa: CASSDEAGINQETQYF